This T cell receptor beta chain was documented in a study of T cells in Graves' hyperthyroidism and ophthalmopathy. The sample holds a few counts of this clonotype. No antigen is known for it. The junction departs from the called germline gene at one end, perhaps through a read error. Study results and caveats: Clonotypes that were expanded in thyroid above 0.001 mostly appeared in blood too. Stable hyperthyroidism and ophthalmopathy were separated using 13 V-J signatures.

The investigators amplified TCR beta CDR3 regions from RNA transcripts. A set of HTBI primers served as the primers for a first-round RT-PCR of the TCR CDR3. One entry per CDR3 protein, called by TCRdb with MiXCR from the multiplex PCR reads. The sample lists 300,000 to 500,000 distinct CDR3 sequences, 15% occurring once. The hyperthyroidism patients had all been newly diagnosed, and their disease duration was under 2 months. Their ages ranged from 18 to 65 years. Isolation of PBMCs was performed on 8 to 10 ml fresh peripheral blood. This CDR3 is 17 amino acids long. Germline V gives CDR1 SGHRS, CDR2 YFSETQ.

The specimen was blood. V is TRBV5-1 and J is TRBJ2-1; the match to TRBD2 covers 8 bases. This sequence was found in a young woman with Graves' hyperthyroidism. CDR3 region: CASSPGPAGGSYSEQFF. The CDR3 DNA reads TGCGCCAGCAGCCCCGGCCCTGCGGGAGGATCCTACAGTGAGCAGTTCTTC.